What follows are 4 T cell receptor beta chains derived from one specimen sequenced in a study of blood T cell repertoires in COVID-19. Sequencing was performed with immunoSEQ multiplex PCR; in TCRdb, only in-frame clones are kept and a portion is missing. Of hundreds of thousands of clones in the sample, 86% were seen once. The sequenced sample was peripheral blood. The receptors here all came from a woman aged 30 to 39 with active or convalescent COVID-19.

The CDR3 DNA is TGTGCCAGCAGCTTAGTGGCGGGGGTGGACACCGGGGAGCTGTTTTTT. It codes for CASSLVAGVDTGELFF. The chain recombines TRBV13 with TRBJ2-2; 7 positions match TRBD2. Germline V gene lookup returns CDR1 PRHDT and CDR2 FYEKMQ (reference sequence). V was clipped by 1 base and J by 3 bases; unmatched bases: 5. The CDR3 length is 16 residues.

This clone was seen more than once but under ten times. This rearrangement joins TRBV5-1 to TRBJ2-5; D may be TRBD2 (6 bases). The germline V and J ends were trimmed by 0 bases and 0 bases, with 6 bases remaining between them. Germline V lookup: CDR1 SGHRS, CDR2 YFSETQ. The CDR3 totals 14 residues. CDR3 DNA: TGCGCCAGCAGCTTGGGGGACTACCAAGAGACCCAGTACTTC. Translating it yields CASSLGDYQETQYF. The complete variable domain, with remaining parts taken from reference TRBV5-1 and TRBJ2-5, reads KAGVTQTPRYLIKTRGQQVTLSCSPISGHRSVSWYQQTPGQGLQFLFEYFSETQRNKGNFPGRFSGRQFSNSRSEMNVSTLELGDSALYLCASSLGDYQETQYFGPGTRLLVL.

The J gene is TRBJ1-2, the V gene TRBV27; 10 bases align to TRBD1. The V segment lost 5 bases and the J segment 7 bases; nucleotides outside the gene matches: 7. The CDR3 spans 14 residues. Per germline, CDR1 MNHEY and CDR2 SMNVEV (reference sequence). The CDR3 protein is CASSNYDRGLGYTF. The CDR3 bases are TGTGCCAGCAGTAACTACGACAGGGGGCTTGGCTACACCTTC.

This chain links TRBV3-1 (or the pseudogene TRBV3-2) with TRBJ2-1; 7 bases align to TRBD2. V lost 4 bases, J lost 8 bases, and 8 bases stayed unmatched. CDR3 size: 14 residues. Germline V gene data show CDR1 as LGHDT and CDR2 as YNNKEL (reference sequence). The CDR3 DNA is TGTGCCAGCAGCCGCCGGGATGGGGGGGATGAGCAGTTCTTC. It codes for CASSRRDGGDEQFF.